The T cell receptor beta chain under discussion was sequenced for a study of T cell changes during pregnancy in multiple sclerosis. V lost 3 bases, J lost 10 bases, and 15 bases lay in between. The CDR3 has 13 residues. The germline CDR1 and CDR2 sequences are SGDLS and YYNGEE. TCRdb's copy holds only in-frame clones and misses some; the assay was immunoSEQ multiplex PCR. The sample comprises 120,000 or so clones, approximately 95% of which are singletons, and roughly 6% rests with the top ten. The sequence was collected from a female donor with multiple sclerosis, enrolled in a pregnancy study. V is TRBV9 and J is TRBJ2-3, with TRBD1 as a possible D gene (5 bases). The sample consisted of peripheral blood, taken before pregnancy. The CDR3 loop reads CASSEGLGLSQYF. As DNA, the CDR3 is TGTGCCAGCAGCGAGGGGTTGGGGCTTTCGCAGTATTTT. The entire variable domain, with the rest obtained from reference TRBV9 and TRBJ2-3, is as follows: DSGVTQTPKHLITATGQRVTLRCSPRSGDLSVYWYQQSLDQGLQFLIQYYNGEERAKGNILERFSAQQFPDLHSELNLSSLELGDSALYFCASSEGLGLSQYFGPGTRLTVL.